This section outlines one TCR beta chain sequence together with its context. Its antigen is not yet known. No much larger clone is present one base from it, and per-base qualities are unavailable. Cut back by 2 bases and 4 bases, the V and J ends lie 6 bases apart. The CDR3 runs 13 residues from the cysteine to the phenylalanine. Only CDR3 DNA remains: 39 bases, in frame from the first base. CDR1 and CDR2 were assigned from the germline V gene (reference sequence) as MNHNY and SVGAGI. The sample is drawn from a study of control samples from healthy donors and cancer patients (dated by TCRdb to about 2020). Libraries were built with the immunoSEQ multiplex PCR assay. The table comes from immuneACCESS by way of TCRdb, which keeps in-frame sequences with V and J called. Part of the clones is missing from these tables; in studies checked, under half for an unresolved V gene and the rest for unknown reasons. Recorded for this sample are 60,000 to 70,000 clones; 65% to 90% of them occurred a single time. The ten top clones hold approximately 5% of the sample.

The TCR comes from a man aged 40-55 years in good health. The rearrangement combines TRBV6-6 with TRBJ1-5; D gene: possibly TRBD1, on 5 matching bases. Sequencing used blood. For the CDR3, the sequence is CASSYGGNQPQHF. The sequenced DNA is TGTGCCAGCAGTTACGGGGGAAATCAGCCCCAGCATTTT.